This TCR beta chain was retrieved from a study of graft-versus-host responses after intestinal transplantation. Assay used: immunoSEQ multiplex PCR; TCRdb lists only in-frame clones, some missing. The data show approximately 24,000 clones, with about 94% seen just once and 0.75% to 0.95% held by the top ten. V was cut by 3 bases and J by 5 bases, with 11 bases left in between. CDR3 length: 12 residues. CDR1 and CDR2 from the germline V gene are GTSNPN and SVGIG (reference sequence). The TCR was taken from a human patient who received an intestinal transplant, so some T cells may come from the graft donor. The chain is built from TRBV30 and TRBJ2-7; possible D gene TRBD1, 6 bases. The sequenced sample was PBMCs, obtained approximately 32 days after intestinal transplant. CDR3 in amino acids: CAWSDGQNEQYF. The CDR3 nucleotides read TGTGCCTGGAGCGATGGACAGAACGAGCAGTACTTC.